This T cell receptor (beta chain) was observed in a study of cytomegalovirus exposure and HLA in healthy donors. Broader study findings: As a later analysis showed, a missense DCLRE1C variant was linked to trimming of TCR beta V- and J-genes.

The count of this clone is one. Antigen: not known. While unrecorded immune exposures were likely, the donors were nominally healthy when sampled. With 60 Vbeta and 13 Jbeta primers, the PCR was carried out. As handled by the study authors: It was a later analysis that counted tens of millions of unique TCR beta chains, of which 9 million to 13 million were shared. TCRdb keeps only in-frame clones here, not all; method: immunoSEQ multiplex PCR. D and trimming were read from the DNA, whereas the V and J calls and clone size are those reported in that table. The table lists some 180,000 clones, around 85% of them singletons. The CDR3 covers 14 residues. J gave up 2 bases and V 7 bases, and 7 bases lay outside the gene matches. Germline V gene lookup returns CDR1 MNHNS and CDR2 SASEGT.

Input material: PBMCs. The origin of this receptor is a male donor in good health and CMV-seronegative. V is TRBV6-1 and J is TRBJ2-7; 8 bases map to TRBD2. The CDR3 loop reads CASINLAGTYEQYF. Here the CDR3 DNA reads TGTGCCAGCATAAACCTAGCGGGTACCTACGAGCAGTACTTC.